Presented here are 3 T cell receptor beta chains from one specimen sequenced in a study of blood T cell repertoires in COVID-19. Generated by immunoSEQ multiplex PCR, the TCRdb table keeps only in-frame clones and is missing some. The sample lists under 250,000 clones; 65% to 90% were seen once. The sequencing sample was made of peripheral blood. The receptors were gathered from a man in his fifties with active or convalescent COVID-19.

The V and J genes are TRBV7-6 and TRBJ1-2; 9 positions match TRBD1. This CDR3 comprises 13 residues. Germline V gene sequence: CDR1 SGHVS, CDR2 FNYEAQ. The trim removed 5 bases at V and 6 bases at J, leaving 4 bases unmatched. Here the CDR3 DNA reads TGTGCCAGCAGCCCCACAGGGGGCCATGGCTACACCTTC. Amino acids: CASSPTGGHGYTF.

This chain joins TRBV5-1 and TRBJ2-2, with 9 bases identical to TRBD2. Trimming at V came to 0 bases and at J to 5 bases, leaving 5 bases not matched to a gene. From germline, CDR1 is SGHRS and CDR2 YFSETQ. The CDR3 is made up of 16 amino acids. The CDR3 nucleotides read TGCGCCAGCAGCTTGGGGCTAGCGGGACAGACCGGGGAGCTGTTTTTT. Translation gives CASSLGLAGQTGELFF.

The rearrangement joins TRBV6-2 or TRBV6-3 to TRBJ2-3; D possibly corresponds to TRBD1 (6 bases). The V gene's germline CDR1 is MNHEY and CDR2 SVGEGT. The CDR3 has 17 amino acids. The ends were cut back, 2 bases at V and 2 bases at J, with 17 bases in the middle. Here the CDR3 reads CASSYPSTGSYTDTQYF. Here the CDR3 DNA reads TGTGCCAGCAGTTACCCGTCGACAGGTTCCTACACAGATACGCAGTATTTT.